The 10 T cell receptor beta chains below all came from one sample that was sequenced in a study of shared T cell receptors in the human thymus. TCRdb's table, derived via immunoSEQ multiplex PCR, lists solely in-frame clones and lacks some. The data contain about 380,000 clones, approximately 95% of them singletons. The sample taken for sequencing was thymocytes. These TCRs come from a human donor.

V usage is TRBV19 and J usage is TRBJ1-4, with TRBD1 matching 8 bases. The germline CDR1 and CDR2 sequences are LNHDA and SQIVND (reference sequence). The CDR3 has 13 residues. After removal of 7 bases from V and 4 bases from J, the junction contained 2 bases not matched to a gene. The chain's CDR3 is CASKDRGNEKLFF. The CDR3 DNA reads TGTGCCAGTAAAGACAGGGGTAATGAAAAACTGTTTTTT.

This chain uses TRBV4-3 with TRBJ2-7; D is unresolved. Trimming left V 0 bases short and J 7 bases short, with 16 bases between. The germline V gene encodes CDR1 LGHNA and CDR2 YSLEER. The CDR3 has 15 residues. DNA of the CDR3: TGCGCCAGCAGCCAAGATCCGGACGGTCATGGGGAGCAGTACTTC. As protein: CASSQDPDGHGEQYF.

The V call is TRBV5-1, the J call TRBJ2-5; D is undetermined. V shed 2 bases and J shed 5 bases, with 13 bases lying between them. Per the germline V gene, CDR1 is SGHRS and CDR2 is YFSETQ. The CDR3 sequence is 14 residues long. DNA of the CDR3: TGCGCCAGCAGCTTAGCCAGGCCTAGGGAGACCCAGTACTTC. Amino acids: CASSLARPRETQYF.

The genes are TRBV15 and TRBJ2-3; D gene unclear. Germline loops: CDR1 LNHNV, CDR2 YYDKDF (reference sequence). Trimming shortened V by 3 bases and J by 2 bases, and 9 bases separated the two germline ends. The CDR3 length is 14 residues. In DNA, the CDR3 is TGTGCCACCAGCAGGGGGAAGTACACAGATACGCAGTATTTT. It is translated as CATSRGKYTDTQYF.

This chain joins TRBV5-6 and TRBJ2-1; D ambiguous. With 4 bases removed from V and 8 bases from J, the gap between germline ends came to 16 bases. Germline V gene lookup returns CDR1 SGHDT and CDR2 YYEEEE. The CDR3 extends over 14 amino acids. The CDR3 reads CASSPTTRVDEQFF. The CDR3 DNA reads TGTGCCAGCAGCCCAACAACACGGGTGGATGAGCAGTTCTTC.

This chain links TRBV19 with TRBJ2-6; tentatively, D is TRBD1 (6 bases). V lost 10 bases, J lost 1 base, and 14 bases lay in between. There are 15 residues in the CDR3. CDR1 is LNHDA, CDR2 SQIVND, per germline (reference sequence). Written as DNA, the CDR3 is TGTGCCACCAAGCGAGGGGGTTCTGGGGCCAACGTCCTGACTTTC. As protein: CATKRGGSGANVLTF.

This clone was found once. This chain connects TRBV27 to TRBJ2-7; D remains unclear. The germline CDR1 and CDR2 sequences are MNHEY and SMNVEV (reference sequence). This CDR3 spans 13 amino acids. V was cut by 4 bases and J by 2 bases, with 9 bases left in between. The CDR3 here is CASSSLSPYEQYF. Here the CDR3 DNA reads TGTGCCAGCAGTTCATTGAGCCCCTACGAGCAGTACTTC.

This sequence joins TRBV10-1 and TRBJ2-5; 15 nucleotides match TRBD2. This CDR3 spans 16 amino acids. Germline V gene data show CDR1 as WNHNN and CDR2 as SYGVQD (reference sequence). The trim removed 1 base at V and 4 bases at J, leaving 1 base unmatched. The CDR3 sequence is CASSEWGLAGGETQYF. DNA for the CDR3: TGCGCCAGCAGTGAGTGGGGACTAGCGGGAGGAGAGACCCAGTACTTC.

The chain links TRBV7-2 to TRBJ2-2; D may be TRBD2 (6 bases). Trimming pared 5 bases from V and 7 bases from J, leaving 11 bases between. This CDR3 region has 13 residues. The V gene's germline CDR1 is SGHTA and CDR2 FQGNSA. The DNA for the CDR3 is TGTGCCAGCAGCCGAACTAGCCACGGGGAGCTGTTTTTT. Translating gives CASSRTSHGELFF.

This clone was counted a single time. V and J are TRBV19 and TRBJ2-6; 10 nucleotides align to TRBD1. J lost 2 bases, V lost 1 base, and 11 bases had no gene match. Germline values: CDR1 LNHDA, CDR2 SQIVND (reference sequence). This CDR3 spans 20 amino acids. The CDR3 DNA reads as TGTGCCAGTAGTATAGGTGACACCGGGACAGGGGCTCCTGGGGCCAACGTCCTGACTTTC. As protein: CASSIGDTGTGAPGANVLTF.